This is a list of T cell receptor delta chains from one sample in a study of γδ T cells in repeated Plasmodium falciparum infection. TCRdb redid clone calling on the multiplex PCR reads using CATT. The table shows 75,000 to 100,000 delta-chain clones, with more than 1.4% occurring only once. The sequenced sample was gamma-delta T cells from blood. All receptors derive from a pool of human donors (malaria-infected and uninfected, not separated). The CDR3 runs from the conserved cysteine through the conserved F or W. The D gene is left open where the match is weak. Clone size appears in some rows only: once, few, many, or a class for an expanded clone.

clone_size j_call d_call v_call cdr3_nt cdr3_aa
medium-sized TRDJ1 TRDD3 TRDV2 TGTGCCTGTGACGTCCTGGGGGATACCAACACCGATAAACTCATCTTT CACDVLGDTNTDKLIF
many TRDJ1 NA TRDV1 TGTGCTCTTGGGGAACTTAAACTAAAGAGGATGGTCCCTTACACCGATAAACTCATCTTT CALGELKLKRMVPYTDKLIF
many TRDJ1 NA TRDV1 TGTGCTCTTGGGGAACCGTCGTACCCAAACACCGATAAACTCATCTTT CALGEPSYPNTDKLIF
many TRDJ1 TRDD3 TRDV2 TGTGCCTGTGACACCGTAGGTGGGGGATACACGTACACCGATAAACTCATCTTT CACDTVGGGYTYTDKLIF
many TRDJ3 TRDD3 TRDV2 TGTGCCTGCGACCCACTGGGGGAGAATACCTGGGACACCCGACAGATGTTTTTC CACDPLGENTWDTRQMFF
many TRDJ1 NA TRDV1 TGTGCTCTTGGGGAAGCCCCACCATACCACCGATACACCGATAAACTCATCTTT CALGEAPPYHRYTDKLIF
many TRDJ1 TRDD3 TRDV2 TGTGCCTGTGACACGGTGGGGGATACTTCCGGACAATATAAACTCATCTTT CACDTVGDTSGQYKLIF
many TRDJ1 NA TRDV1 TGTGCTCTTGGGAACCCATCACGGGGGAGATGGGGGGTCCCCACCGATAAACTCATCTTT CALGNPSRGRWGVPTDKLIF
many TRDJ1 TRDD3 TRDV1 TGTGCTCTTGGGGAACTAGGAAATCGTACACCGTACTGGGGGATACCTCTATACACCGATAAACTCATCTTT CALGELGNRTPYWGIPLYTDKLIF
many TRDJ1 TRDD2 TRDV1 TGTGCTCTTGGGGAAAAGTCCTTCCTTCCGCCTACCCCCGTCACCGTACATAAACTCATCTTT CALGEKSFLPPTPVTVHKLIF
many TRDJ1 TRDD3 TRDV1 TGTGCTCTTGGGGATATCTACTTCCCACACTGGGGGATACGAGGAGACGATAAACTCATCTTT CALGDIYFPHWGIRGDDKLIF
many TRDJ1 NA TRDV2 TGTGCCTGTGACACCGGGTACACCGATAAACTCATCTTT CACDTGYTDKLIF
many TRDJ1 NA TRDV1 TGTGCTCTTGGGGAACTGGATAAACTCATCTTT CALGELDKLIF
many TRDJ1 NA TRDV2 TGTGCCTGTGACCCCATCGTAATCCCCGATAAACTCATCTTT CACDPIVIPDKLIF
many TRDJ1 NA TRDV1 TGTGCTCTTGGGGAAATCCCCATAAACGCCCCGGTATGGTGGGCCGATAAACTCATCTTT CALGEIPINAPVWWADKLIF
many TRDJ1 NA TRDV1 TGTGCTCTTGGGGCCGTGCGACTTTACGACGGGGACACCGATAAACTCATCTTT CALGAVRLYDGDTDKLIF
many TRDJ1 TRDD3 TRDV1 TGTGCTCTTGGGGAACTGAGGCCTTCCCTTAATCTGGGGGATACGAAACTTTTACCGCTAGATAAACTCATCTTT CALGELRPSLNLGDTKLLPLDKLIF
many TRDJ1 TRDD3 TRDV1 TGTGCTCTTGGGGAACTGGGTTTACTGGGGGACATCGATAAACTCATCTTT CALGELGLLGDIDKLIF
medium-sized TRDJ3 TRDD3 TRDV2 TGTGCCTGTGATTCACCCACCGGAATGGGGGAACGTAGCTCCTGGGACACCCGACAGATGTTTTTC CACDSPTGMGERSSWDTRQMFF
many TRDJ1 NA TRAV36/DV7 TGTGCTGTGGATATGGTTTCCTGGGGAGTCACCGATAAACTCATCTTT CAVDMVSWGVTDKLIF
many TRDJ1 TRDD3 TRDV1 TGTGCTCTTGGGGAATTTGAAGATCCGGGGGATACGCGGGGGACCGATAAACTCATCTTT CALGEFEDPGDTRGTDKLIF
medium-sized TRDJ1 TRDD3 TRDV2 TGTGCCTGTGACACTAATCAACTGGGGGATACGACGGATTACACCGATAAACTCATCTTT CACDTNQLGDTTDYTDKLIF
many TRDJ1 NA TRDV1 TGTGCTCTTGGTGGGTTTCCCTACTCAAAGGGCACCGATAAACTCATCTTT CALGGFPYSKGTDKLIF
medium-sized TRDJ1 NA TRDV1 TGTGCTCTTGGGGAACGGGGCCACAAACTCATCTTT CALGERGHKLIF
many TRDJ1 TRDD3 TRDV1 TGTGCTCTTGGGGCACCTACGGGGGATACTCCATACACCGATAAACTCATCTTT CALGAPTGDTPYTDKLIF
many TRDJ1 NA TRDV1 TGTGCTCTTGGGGAACTAGTTGGTATTGGGCGGAAACAAGCCGATAAACTCATCTTT CALGELVGIGRKQADKLIF
many TRDJ1 NA TRDV1 TGTGCTCTTGGGGACCTACAATCGGCCTTCCTACCCTGGGGGACACTTCAGTACACCGATAAACTCATCTTT CALGDLQSAFLPWGTLQYTDKLIF
many TRDJ1 TRDD2 TRDV1 TGTGCTCTTGGGGAACATTCCTACGTGAGGGAGTACACCGATAAACTCATCTTT CALGEHSYVREYTDKLIF
few TRDJ1 TRDD3 TRDV1 TGTGCTCTTGGGGAACCCGACTCCCCTAAGCCCTCGGGGATACTTCCCCCGTGCACCGATAAACTCATCTTT CALGEPDSPKPSGILPPCTDKLIF
medium-sized TRDJ1 NA TRDV3 TGTGCCTTTAAACCCTACACCGATAAACTCATCTTT CAFKPYTDKLIF
many TRDJ1 TRDD3 TRDV1 TGTGCTCTTGGGGCTCCTCGCGGAGGATACGGCACCGATAAACTCATCTTT CALGAPRGGYGTDKLIF
medium-sized TRDJ1 NA TRDV1 TGTGCTCTTGGGGAACCGGGGGCCCTACGCTCCGGGGGGCCAAGCGATAAACTCATCTTT CALGEPGALRSGGPSDKLIF
many TRDJ1 TRDD3 TRDV1 TGTGCTCTTGGGGAACCTCCGTGGGGGATCAACACCGATAAACTCATCTTT CALGEPPWGINTDKLIF
medium-sized TRDJ1 TRDD3 TRDV1 TGTGCTCTTGGGGAACTAAGCTACAACGTCTTACTGGGGGATGCTTACACCGATAAACTCATCTTT CALGELSYNVLLGDAYTDKLIF
many TRDJ1 TRDD3 TRDV1 TGTGCTCTTGGGGAACCGACAATTGGGGGATACACCGATAAACTCATCTTT CALGEPTIGGYTDKLIF
NA TRDJ1 TRDD3 TRDV2 TGTGCCTGTGACTCGCTTTATACCTTGTTGGGGGAAAGGACTGATAAACTCATCTTT CACDSLYTLLGERTDKLIF
many TRDJ1 NA TRDV1 TGTGCTCTTGGGGAAAGGCCTTCCAACTTTCCCTGGGGTCACACCGATAAACTCATCTTT CALGERPSNFPWGHTDKLIF
many TRDJ1 TRDD3 TRDV1 TGTGCTCTCCTGGGGGATACCGGCTTCGATAAACTCATCTTT CALLGDTGFDKLIF
many TRDJ1 TRDD3 TRDV1 TGTGCTCTTGGGGTACCCCTACTGGGGGATAGGAAGTACACCGATAAACTCATCTTT CALGVPLLGDRKYTDKLIF
many TRDJ4 NA TRDV1 TGTGCTCTTGGGGAAATTGGTGGGCTGGGGACCGGGCCCCTGATCTTT CALGEIGGLGTGPLIF
NA TRDJ1 NA TRDV1 TGTGCTCTTGGGGAAAGTAAATCCTACAGGGGTTACAGGACCGATAAACTCATCTTT CALGESKSYRGYRTDKLIF
many TRDJ1 TRDD3 TRDV1 TGTGCTCTTGGGGGCCCCGTACTGGGGGCTAAGGGCACCGATAAACTCATCTTT CALGGPVLGAKGTDKLIF
many TRDJ1 TRDD3 TRDV1 TGTGCTCTTGGGGAACGCCATCCTACTTTACTGGGGGATCGGCTCACCGATAAACTCATCTTT CALGERHPTLLGDRLTDKLIF
many TRDJ1 TRDD3 TRDV1 TGTGCTCTTGGGGAGCCAGGCTACGCTGGGGGGAGAAAGGGGCTTTACACCGATGAACTCATCTTT CALGEPGYAGGRKGLYTDELIF
many TRDJ1 TRDD3 TRAV23/DV6 TGTGCAGCAAGCATGCTTCCTACGCCTACTTACTGGGGGATACCCGGTAACACCGATAAACTCATCTTT CAASMLPTPTYWGIPGNTDKLIF
medium-sized TRDJ1 NA TRDV1 TGTGCTCTTGGGTCTTACGCCTCCCTAGTCCTTAAAAGGGGATCGTACACCGATAAACTCATCTTT CALGSYASLVLKRGSYTDKLIF
many TRDJ1 TRDD3 TRDV1 TGTGCTCTTGGGGAACTTACCGGGGATACGACCGATAAACTCATATTT CALGELTGDTTDKLIF
many TRDJ1 NA TRDV1 TGTGCTCTTGGGGAAAGGTCCGAGTTCTTCTGGGCGTACACCGATAAACTCATCTTT CALGERSEFFWAYTDKLIF
many TRDJ2 TRDD2 TRDV1 TGTGCTCTTGGGGCGACGGCCTTCCTACGCTTCATTACTTTTCCTTTGACAGCACAACTCTTCTTT CALGATAFLRFITFPLTAQLFF
many TRDJ1 TRDD3 TRDV1 TGTGCTCTTGGGGAGATTTTGGGGGATACAACCGATAAACTCATCTTT CALGEILGDTTDKLIF
many TRDJ1 TRDD3 TRDV1 TGTGCTCTTGGGGAACAATGTACTGGGGGATACTGGGGCACCGATAAACTCATCTTT CALGEQCTGGYWGTDKLIF
medium-sized TRDJ1 NA TRDV2 TGTGCCTGTGACAGTGTAGGAGTCGATAAACTCATCTTT CACDSVGVDKLIF
many TRDJ1 NA TRDV1 TGTGCTCTTGGGGTCTGGGATTCCTACGGGGGGTTACTGGGGATATACACCGATAAACTCATCTTT CALGVWDSYGGLLGIYTDKLIF
few TRDJ1 TRDD3 TRDV1 TGTTCTCTTGGTGAACGTATCCTTTTGTACTGGGGGATACAGGGAGAACTCATCTTT CSLGERILLYWGIQGELIF
many TRDJ2 NA TRDV1 TGTGCTCTTGGTGGAATTCCTGGGGCCTCTTTGACAGCACAACTCTTCTTT CALGGIPGASLTAQLFF
many TRDJ1 TRDD3 TRDV2 TGTGCCTGTGACCAACTAAAAACCCGGGGGATTCTCGATAAACTCATCTTT CACDQLKTRGILDKLIF
many TRDJ2 NA TRDV1 TGTGCTCAGCTAATTCCCTACGCTCCTTTCCTGACTTTGACAGCACAACTCTTCTTT CAQLIPYAPFLTLTAQLFF